Included here is one T cell receptor beta chain sequence, with context. This clonotype was found many times. Its antigen remains undetermined. It has no much larger one-base neighbor in the sample; base qualities were not kept. From a lookup of the germline V gene (reference sequence), CDR1 and CDR2 are SEHNR and FQNEAQ. Between the V and J ends, shortened by 0 bases and 0 bases respectively, the junction contains 11 bases. The CDR3 sequence holds 16 residues, the cysteine and phenylalanine included. CDR3 DNA only is kept here, 48 bases in frame from base 1. The data were produced on an Illumina HiSeq 1500. TCRdb applied fastp at Q25 and MiXCR to the public reads, then kept only in-frame beta chains. Duplicate CDR3 protein sequences are folded into a single record with the most common DNA and genes. Counted in this sample were about 360,000 distinct CDR3 sequences; about a sixth of them appeared once. Around 8.6% of the sample belongs to the ten largest clones.

The data belong to a study of T cell repertoires in cytomegalovirus infection (dated by TCRdb to the late 2010s). At the level of the whole study: Because public TCR beta signatures pointed to carriage of CMV infection together with the matching HLA type, the HLA type of each donor mattered for the analysis. The research as a whole found: The ex vivo response was dominated by HLA-C-restricted CMV-specific TCR beta clonotypes, and the single most frequent clonotype in two of eight donors was supplied by these HLA-C-restricted clonotypes. Carriers of CMV infection plus the relevant HLA type were discriminated by the cumulative frequency of public TCR beta family members in the study cohort and in an independent roughly 340-donor cohort.

Recombination linked TRBV7-9 to TRBJ1-1, with a weak D call of TRBD1 (6 bases match). The receptor was derived from a human donor in good health (CMV status not recorded). Some clones in this sample may be carry-over from other donors' samples. Sequenced sample: PBMCs. The CDR3 corresponds to CASSLAPGHMNTEAFF. In nucleotides, the sequence is TGTGCCAGCAGCTTAGCCCCGGGACACATGAACACTGAAGCTTTCTTT.